The 17 T cell receptor beta chains reported below all come from one sample, sequenced in a study of cytomegalovirus exposure and HLA in healthy donors. The PCR employed 60 Vbeta primers together with 13 Jbeta primers. Sequencing was performed with immunoSEQ multiplex PCR; in TCRdb, only in-frame clones are kept and a portion is missing. The repertoire consists of 30,000 to 40,000 clones, with 68% occurring once and the leading ten covering around 4%. The sequenced sample was PBMCs. The receptors here all came from a man in his forties in good health and CMV-seronegative.

The chain couples TRBV6-5 to TRBJ2-7; 7 bases match TRBD2. The trim removed 6 bases at V and 4 bases at J, leaving 0 bases unmatched. The CDR3 contains 11 residues. Germline loops: CDR1 MNHEY, CDR2 SVGAGI. For the CDR3, the DNA is TGTGCCAGCAGGCGGGGGTACGAGCAGTACTTC. This gives the protein CASRRGYEQYF.

J is TRBJ2-3 and V is TRBV2; D is possibly TRBD1 (5 bases). The CDR3 is 17 residues long. Per the germline V gene, CDR1 is SNHLY and CDR2 is FYNNEI. Between the trimmed V and J ends, which lost 4 bases and 1 base, there was a span of 18 bases. CDR3 in amino acids: CASSARPTRGGTDTQYF. CDR3 bases: TGTGCCAGCAGTGCCCGACCGACAAGGGGCGGCACAGATACGCAGTATTTT.

This clone was recorded once. The V call is TRBV9, the J call TRBJ2-2; no clear D gene. Germline V gives CDR1 SGDLS, CDR2 YYNGEE. V gave up 4 bases and J gave up 4 bases, with 11 bases separating them. This CDR3 has 14 residues. This CDR3 reads CASSPRMATGELFF. In DNA form, the CDR3 reads TGTGCCAGCAGCCCTCGAATGGCCACCGGGGAGCTGTTTTTT.

The chain carries TRBV4-1 and TRBJ1-1; maybe TRBD1 (5 bases). Germline V gene lookup returns CDR1 MGHRA and CDR2 YSYEKL. This CDR3 contains 13 residues. Trimming left V 1 base short and J 9 bases short, with 12 bases between. In DNA form, the CDR3 reads TGCGCCAGCAGCCAAGTGCCAGACAGTCAAGCTTTCTTT. It codes for CASSQVPDSQAFF.

CDR3 amino acids: CASSLGTAAAYGYTF. The CDR3 nucleotides are TGTGCCAGCAGCTTGGGGACCGCAGCGGCCTATGGCTACACCTTC. The rearrangement joins TRBV5-4 to TRBJ1-2, with unresolved D. The CDR3 has 15 residues. Germline V gene data show CDR1 as SGHNT and CDR2 as YYREEE (reference sequence). V was pared by 0 bases and J by 4 bases, with 13 bases between.

A few counts support this clone. The rearrangement uses TRBV15 and TRBJ1-1; 8 nucleotides align to TRBD1. Germline loops: CDR1 LNHNV, CDR2 YYDKDF (reference sequence). This CDR3 comprises 14 residues. Trimming cost V 0 bases and J 5 bases; bases outside gene matches: 2. The CDR3 sequence is CATSRDRQGTEAFF. CDR3 coding DNA: TGTGCCACCAGCAGAGATAGACAGGGGACTGAAGCTTTCTTT.

The table lists this clone with a count of one. V usage is TRBV27 and J usage is TRBJ1-2, with TRBD1 identical over 7 bases. The germline V gene has CDR1 MNHEY and CDR2 SMNVEV (reference sequence). The length of the CDR3 is 13 residues. The V gene end was trimmed by 0 bases and the J gene end by 7 bases; junction bases not matched to a gene: 2. In nucleotides, the CDR3 is TGTGCCAGCAGTTTATCGGCAGGGGGTGGCTACACCTTC. Encoded protein: CASSLSAGGGYTF.

V usage is TRBV28 and J usage is TRBJ1-4; D is unclear. V lost 8 bases and J 8 bases, leaving 18 bases between the germline ends. Germline loops: CDR1 MDHEN, CDR2 SYDVKM. This CDR3 region has 14 residues. The CDR3 DNA follows: TGTGCCAGCGTTGCGGCCACAGCGGTCGAAAAACTGTTTTTT. The encoded protein is CASVAATAVEKLFF. Full variable domain (rest looked up from reference TRBV28 and TRBJ1-4): DVKVTQSSRYLVKRTGEKVFLECVQDMDHENMFWYRQDPGLGLRLIYFSYDVKMKEKGDIPEGYSVSREKKERFSLILESASTNQTSMYLCASVAATAVEKLFFGSGTQLSVL.

This clone occurred a few times. This sequence joins TRBV28 and TRBJ1-3, with D maybe TRBD1 (6 bases). V shed 8 bases and J shed 4 bases, with 18 bases lying between them. There are 15 residues in the CDR3. Germline lookup yields CDR1 MDHEN and CDR2 SYDVKM. The CDR3 region is CASSGGGSGGNTIYF. The CDR3 DNA sequence: TGTGCCAGCTCGGGTGGGGGCTCGGGGGGAAACACCATATATTTT.

The chain combines TRBV30 with TRBJ1-6; D may be TRBD1 (5 bases). CDR1 and CDR2 from the germline V gene are GTSNPN and SVGIG (reference sequence). CDR3 length: 15 amino acids. Trimming removed 2 bases at V and 7 bases at J, with 15 bases between. The CDR3 DNA reads as TGTGCCTGGAGTTTCTGGGGGGGGTACAATTCACCCCTCCACTTT. Encoded protein: CAWSFWGGYNSPLHF. Looking up the rest from reference TRBV30 and TRBJ1-6 gives the full variable domain: SQTIHQWPATLVQPVGSPLSLECTVEGTSNPNLYWYRQAAGRGLQLLFYSVGIGQISSEVPQNLSASRPQDRQFILSSKKLLLSDSGFYLCAWSFWGGYNSPLHFGNGTRLTVT.

This clone was observed a handful of times. J is TRBJ2-3 and V is TRBV9; 10 bases align to TRBD2. The CDR3 sequence is 20 residues long. Trimming removed 4 bases from V and 5 bases from J; junction bases left unmatched: 22. Germline-derived CDR1 and CDR2 are SGDLS and YYNGEE. CDR3 bases: TGTGCCAGCAGCTTCTCCCGGGAGCGGGGGGGCCTTAGAGCGCAAGATACGCAGTATTTT. This gives the protein CASSFSRERGGLRAQDTQYF.

This clone was picked up a small number of times. CDR3 nucleotide sequence: TGCGCCAGCAGGTGGCAGATGACTAGCACAGATACGCAGTATTTT. Translated: CASRWQMTSTDTQYF. This chain connects TRBV5-1 to TRBJ2-3; no clear D gene. The germline V gene encodes CDR1 SGHRS and CDR2 YFSETQ. The CDR3 is 15 residues long. V lost 5 bases and J lost 0, with 13 bases in between.

The rearrangement links TRBV7-2 to TRBJ1-1, with D perhaps matching TRBD1 (6 bases). This CDR3 has 14 residues. Per the germline V gene, CDR1 is SGHTA and CDR2 is FQGNSA. The V gene lost 3 bases and the J gene lost 5 bases, with 13 bases spanning the gap. The chain's CDR3 is CASSFHGRGTEAFF. The CDR3 region has the DNA TGTGCCAGCAGCTTCCACGGAAGGGGGACTGAAGCTTTCTTT. Variable domain in full (rest from reference TRBV7-2 and TRBJ1-1): GAGVSQSPSNKVTEKGKDVELRCDPISGHTALYWYRQSLGQGLEFLIYFQGNSAPDKSGLPSDRFSAERTGGSVSTLTIQRTQQEDSAVYLCASSFHGRGTEAFFGQGTRLTVV.

V and J are TRBV15 and TRBJ2-6; D may be TRBD1 (6 bases). This CDR3 is 20 amino acids long. From germline, CDR1 is LNHNV and CDR2 YYDKDF (reference sequence). V was shortened by 3 bases and J by 0 bases, with 21 bases between the two germline ends. CDR3 DNA: TGTGCCACCAGCAGCATCATCCCCGGGACACGGAACTCTGGGGCCAACGTCCTGACTTTC. Its protein is CATSSIIPGTRNSGANVLTF. Using reference TRBV15 and TRBJ2-6 for the parts outside the CDR3, the full variable domain is DAMVIQNPRYQVTQFGKPVTLSCSQTLNHNVMYWYQQKSSQAPKLLFHYYDKDFNNEADTPDNFQSRRPNTSFCFLDIRSPGLGDTAMYLCATSSIIPGTRNSGANVLTFGAGSRLTVL.

This rearrangement joins TRBV6-1 to TRBJ1-5; 7 bases agree with TRBD1. The ends lost 2 bases at V and 2 bases at J; junction bases unmatched: 6. This CDR3 is 16 amino acids long. Germline assignment: CDR1 MNHNS and CDR2 SASEGT. Here the CDR3 DNA reads TGTGCCAGCAGTGAAAGAGGGGGCGTGGGCAATCAGCCCCAGCATTTT. Its protein product is CASSERGGVGNQPQHF.

This chain joins TRBV2 and TRBJ2-3; a weak D match, TRBD2 (6 bases). The germline CDR1 and CDR2 sequences are SNHLY and FYNNEI. This CDR3 is built from 16 residues. V was cut by 11 bases and J by 0 bases, with 21 bases left in between. CDR3 loop: CADRRGDSPSTDTQYF. The CDR3 DNA reads as TGTGCCGACCGGCGCGGGGACTCCCCTAGCACAGATACGCAGTATTTT.

This clone was observed a single time. The chain is built from TRBV7-8 and TRBJ2-7; 9 nucleotides match TRBD1. Germline V gives CDR1 SGHVS, CDR2 FQNEAQ. With 2 bases clipped from V and 4 bases from J, the junction kept 3 bases outside the gene matches. This CDR3 is 14 amino acids long. The CDR3 DNA reads as TGTGCCAGCAGCTTACTGACAGGGGGGTACGAGCAGTACTTC. Residues: CASSLLTGGYEQYF.